Below, 12 T cell receptor beta chains from the same sample are listed, as sequenced in a study of blood T cell repertoires in COVID-19. TCRdb's table, derived via immunoSEQ multiplex PCR, lists solely in-frame clones and lacks some. The sample has 200,000 to 250,000 clones; approximately 88% are singletons. The sample consisted of PBMCs or T cells enriched from blood (not recorded which). Source of these receptors: a man aged 18 to 35 with acute COVID-19.

The chain couples TRBV28 to TRBJ1-4; 9 nucleotides line up with TRBD1. V was clipped by 0 bases and J by 1 base; unmatched bases: 6. The CDR3 sequence is 18 residues long. Germline CDR1 reads MDHEN; CDR2 reads SYDVKM. This CDR3 is CASSLWITGGVTNEKLFF. In DNA, the CDR3 is TGTGCCAGCAGTTTATGGATAACAGGGGGCGTAACTAATGAAAAACTGTTTTTT.

V usage is TRBV5-1 and J usage is TRBJ2-3, with 9 bases that match TRBD2. In germline, CDR1 is SGHRS, CDR2 YFSETQ. V lost 3 bases to trimming and J lost 0 bases; unmatched junction nucleotides: 2. The CDR3 extends over 15 amino acids. The CDR3 reads CASSWTSDSTDTQYF. The CDR3 region has the DNA TGCGCCAGCAGCTGGACTAGCGATAGCACAGATACGCAGTATTTT.

This clone was observed a few times. This chain connects TRBV28 to TRBJ1-5; D unclear. The CDR3 has 12 amino acids. V was cut by 3 bases and J by 5 bases, with 5 bases left in between. Looked up from germline, CDR1 is MDHEN and CDR2 is SYDVKM. This CDR3 is CASSLVDQPQHF. The DNA of the CDR3 is TGTGCCAGCAGTTTGGTAGATCAGCCCCAGCATTTT.

The chain has TRBV3-1 (or the pseudogene TRBV3-2) and TRBJ2-7; 8 nucleotides agree with TRBD2. Looked up from germline, CDR1 is LGHDT and CDR2 is YNNKEL (reference sequence). The CDR3 sequence is 18 residues long. V shed 2 bases, J shed 3 bases, and the junction held 15 bases outside the gene matches. The CDR3 DNA is TGTGCCAGCAGCCAATACTACCTCCAGGGGAGCGGGGGCTACGAGCAGTACTTC. This sequence encodes CASSQYYLQGSGGYEQYF.

This chain joins TRBV12-5 and TRBJ2-1; TRBD2 might be the D (6 bases). CDR1 LGHNT and CDR2 FRNRAP come from the germline V gene. This CDR3 is 15 amino acids long. V was trimmed by 2 bases and J by 5 bases, leaving 13 bases between them. In nucleotides, the CDR3 is TGTGCTAGTGGTTTGTCGCGGGGTCGGGACAATGAGCAGTTCTTC. Protein: CASGLSRGRDNEQFF.

This sequence joins TRBV11-2 and TRBJ2-1; D is perhaps TRBD2 (5 bases). From germline, CDR1 is SGHAT and CDR2 FQNNGV. This CDR3 comprises 17 residues. V lost 1 base, J lost 0 bases, and 13 bases lay in between. The CDR3, as DNA: TGTGCCAGCAGCTTAGCTAGTGGAACTAGCTCCTACAATGAGCAGTTCTTC. Translated, it gives CASSLASGTSSYNEQFF.

CDR3 sequence reads: CAWLGTSTHNEQFF. CDR3 bases: TGTGCCTGGCTCGGGACTAGCACCCACAATGAGCAGTTCTTC. The genes are TRBV30 and TRBJ2-1; TRBD2 matches at 9 bases. Germline CDR1 reads GTSNPN; CDR2 reads SVGIG (reference sequence). This CDR3 comprises 14 residues. The V and J ends lost 5 bases and 5 bases, in that order; junction bases with no gene match: 7.

The chain is built from TRBV4-1 and TRBJ2-7, with TRBD1 matching over 10 bases. J gave up 4 bases and V 0 bases, and 3 bases lay outside the gene matches. Germline V lookup: CDR1 MGHRA, CDR2 YSYEKL. The length of the CDR3 is 15 residues. Here the CDR3 reads CASSQEKGQGYEQYF. The DNA for the CDR3 is TGCGCCAGCAGCCAAGAGAAGGGACAGGGGTACGAGCAGTACTTC.

The chain links TRBV2 to TRBJ1-2, with no clear D. Between the trimmed V and J ends, which lost 1 base and 8 bases, there was a span of 20 bases. From germline, CDR1 is SNHLY and CDR2 FYNNEI. The CDR3 sequence is 16 residues long. The CDR3: CASSEVLSGWRGGYTF. The CDR3 bases are TGTGCCAGCAGTGAAGTACTCTCGGGGTGGAGAGGCGGCTACACCTTC.

The V call is TRBV5-1, the J call TRBJ1-2; D uncertain. The CDR3 spans 13 residues. Per germline, CDR1 SGHRS and CDR2 YFSETQ. Trimming cost V 5 bases and J 6 bases, with 14 bases left between them. CDR3 loop: CASRTDSNDGYTF. The DNA of the CDR3 is TGCGCCAGCAGAACGGACTCAAATGATGGCTACACCTTC.

The genes are TRBV3-1 (or the pseudogene TRBV3-2) and TRBJ2-5; 7 bases map to TRBD1. The length of the CDR3 is 14 residues. Germline CDR1 and CDR2: LGHDT and YNNKEL (reference sequence). Germline trimming cut 4 bases from V and 2 bases from J; bases unmatched to any gene: 4. The CDR3 DNA reads TGTGCCAGCAGCCCAGGGACAGCGCAAGAGACCCAGTACTTC. Protein: CASSPGTAQETQYF.

This clone was picked up one time. The chain is built from TRBV13 and TRBJ1-1; 7 positions agree with TRBD1. The V gene's germline CDR1 is PRHDT and CDR2 FYEKMQ (reference sequence). Losses at the gene ends were 6 bases for V and 1 base for J; bases not matched to a gene: 11. The CDR3 covers 16 residues. Here the CDR3 DNA reads TGTGCCAGCAGTCCTACAGGGGCCCGGGGGAACACTGAAGCTTTCTTT. Translated: CASSPTGARGNTEAFF. The complete variable domain, with remaining parts taken from reference TRBV13 and TRBJ1-1, reads AAGVIQSPRHLIKEKRETATLKCYPIPRHDTVYWYQQGPGQDPQFLISFYEKMQSDKGSIPDRFSAQQFSDYHSELNMSSLELGDSALYFCASSPTGARGNTEAFFGQGTRLTVV.